This T cell receptor (beta chain) was documented in a study of blood T cell repertoires in COVID-19. Authors' analysis steps: Estimated nucleated cell counts came from reference gene primer amplification. This table comes from immunoSEQ multiplex PCR, and its TCRdb copy is limited to in-frame clones, with some not included. Clone size and the V and J calls come from that table; the DNA yielded D and trimming. The sample includes some 200,000 clones, about 85% of them seen just once. The CDR3 totals 20 residues. J was trimmed by 2 bases and V by 1 base; bases with no gene match: 17. From germline, CDR1 is MDHEN and CDR2 SYDVKM.

Sequencing used peripheral blood. The genes are TRBV28 and TRBJ1-2; 9 bases fit TRBD1. The TCR originated in a man between 65 and 80 years old with acute or convalescent COVID-19. Written as DNA, the CDR3 is TGTGCCAGCAGTTTATTCTGGGTCAGGACAGGGGCTAGTTTGAACTATGGCTACACCTTC. This gives the protein CASSLFWVRTGASLNYGYTF.